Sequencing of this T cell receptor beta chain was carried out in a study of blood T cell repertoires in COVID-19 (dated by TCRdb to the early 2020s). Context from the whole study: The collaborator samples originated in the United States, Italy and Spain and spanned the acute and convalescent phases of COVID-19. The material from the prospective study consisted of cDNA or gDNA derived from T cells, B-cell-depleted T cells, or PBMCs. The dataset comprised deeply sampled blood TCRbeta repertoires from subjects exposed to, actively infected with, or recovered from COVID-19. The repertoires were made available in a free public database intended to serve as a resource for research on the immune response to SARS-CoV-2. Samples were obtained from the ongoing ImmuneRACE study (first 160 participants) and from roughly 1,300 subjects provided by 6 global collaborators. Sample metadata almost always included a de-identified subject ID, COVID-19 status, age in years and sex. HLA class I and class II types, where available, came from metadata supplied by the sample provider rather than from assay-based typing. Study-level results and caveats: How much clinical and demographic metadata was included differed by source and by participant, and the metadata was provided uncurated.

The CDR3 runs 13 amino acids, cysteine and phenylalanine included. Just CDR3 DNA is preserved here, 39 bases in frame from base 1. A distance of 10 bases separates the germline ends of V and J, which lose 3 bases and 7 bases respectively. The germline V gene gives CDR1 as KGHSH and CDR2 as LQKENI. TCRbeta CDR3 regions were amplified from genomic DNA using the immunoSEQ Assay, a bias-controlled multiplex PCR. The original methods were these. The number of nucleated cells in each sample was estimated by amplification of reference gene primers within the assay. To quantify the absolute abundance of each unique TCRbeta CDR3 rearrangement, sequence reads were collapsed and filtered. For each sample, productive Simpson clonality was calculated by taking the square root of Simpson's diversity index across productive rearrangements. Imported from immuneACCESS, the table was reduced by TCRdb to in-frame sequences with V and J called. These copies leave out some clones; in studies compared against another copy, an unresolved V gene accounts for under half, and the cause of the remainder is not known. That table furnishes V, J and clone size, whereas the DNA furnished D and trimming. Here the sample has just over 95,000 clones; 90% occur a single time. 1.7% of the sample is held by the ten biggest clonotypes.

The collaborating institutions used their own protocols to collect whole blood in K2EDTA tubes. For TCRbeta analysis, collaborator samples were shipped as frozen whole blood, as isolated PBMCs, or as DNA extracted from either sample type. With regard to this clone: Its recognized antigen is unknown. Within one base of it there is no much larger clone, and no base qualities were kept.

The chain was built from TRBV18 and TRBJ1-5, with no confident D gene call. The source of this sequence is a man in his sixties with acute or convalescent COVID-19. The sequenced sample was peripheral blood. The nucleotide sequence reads TGTGCCAGCTCACCCTCCGGGGTGCAGCCCCAGCATTTT. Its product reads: CASSPSGVQPQHF.